The 10 T cell receptor beta chains below come from one sample, sequenced in a study of T-cell memory formation after mild COVID-19. TCRdb ran MiXCR on the 5' RACE reads and lists one entry per CDR3 protein. This sample has around 300,000 distinct CDR3 sequences; 7% to 10% occur once, and the top ten carry roughly 22%. The specimen was PBMCs or a T cell subset sorted from them (not recorded which). The receptors come from a man between 18 and 35 years old who had mild COVID-19 (a few samples of this study predate the infection). Cell type and time point are not known.

J is TRBJ2-3 and V is TRBV6-5; D uncertain. Germline lookup yields CDR1 MNHEY and CDR2 SVGAGI. The germline V and J ends were trimmed by 0 bases and 0 bases, with 7 bases remaining between them. The CDR3 totals 15 residues. The CDR3 region has the DNA TGTGCCAGCAGTTACTCACGCTTTAGCACAGATACGCAGTATTTT. This sequence encodes CASSYSRFSTDTQYF.

This clonotype appeared a few times. The chain is built from TRBV20-1 and TRBJ2-1, with D perhaps matching TRBD2 (6 bases). The CDR3 is made up of 15 amino acids. CDR1 and CDR2 (germline): DFQATT, SNEGSKA (reference sequence). Trimming took 4 bases from V and 7 from J, leaving 20 bases between them. The CDR3 coding sequence is TGCAGTGCTACTATAGGTGGCGGGGCCGCAAATGAGCAGTTCTTC. As protein: CSATIGGGAANEQFF.

The chain links TRBV12-3 or TRBV12-4 to TRBJ2-1; the D is unclear. Trimming took off 5 bases at V and 6 bases at J, with 5 bases between the two ends. The CDR3 length is 11 residues. The CDR3, as DNA: TGTGCCAGCAGTAGGAGCAATGAGCAGTTCTTC. This encodes CASSRSNEQFF.

This chain joins TRBV24-1 and TRBJ2-1, with D perhaps TRBD1 (6 bases). This CDR3 contains 18 residues. CDR1 is KGHDR and CDR2 is SFDVKD in the germline V gene. Deletions cut 4 bases from V and 0 bases from J, with 18 bases between. The chain's CDR3 is CATSEPRTVGASYNEQFF. The CDR3 DNA reads TGTGCCACCAGTGAGCCTCGCACTGTGGGGGCCTCCTACAATGAGCAGTTCTTC.

The chain carries TRBV5-1 and TRBJ1-2; 9 bases map to TRBD1. The J segment lost 4 bases and the V segment lost 4 bases, leaving 14 bases of the junction unmatched. The CDR3 extends over 17 amino acids. Germline V gives CDR1 SGHRS, CDR2 YFSETQ. The CDR3 spells CASSPNTPLDRGYGYTF. The CDR3, as DNA: TGCGCCAGCAGCCCAAACACACCTCTGGACAGGGGCTATGGCTACACCTTC.

This clonotype has a handful of counts. This chain uses TRBV12-3 or TRBV12-4 with TRBJ2-3; 7 bases align to TRBD2. The CDR3 runs to 13 residues. The trim removed 5 bases at V and 6 bases at J, leaving 5 bases unmatched. CDR3 nucleotide sequence: TGTGCCAGCAGTGTGGGGGGGTCGGATACGCAGTATTTT. It specifies CASSVGGSDTQYF.

This clonotype has at least ten counts. The chain carries TRBV29-1 and TRBJ1-1; D gene unclear. The germline gives CDR1 SQVTM, CDR2 ANQGSEA. The germline V and J ends were trimmed by 4 bases and 0 bases, with 6 bases remaining between them. The CDR3 loop spans 12 amino acids. The CDR3 sequence: CSVGVMNTEAFF. The CDR3 region has the DNA TGCAGCGTTGGGGTCATGAACACTGAAGCTTTCTTT.

The sample holds a few counts of this clonotype. The chain joins TRBV25-1 to TRBJ2-4; maybe TRBD1 (5 bases). V dropped 2 bases and J dropped 2 bases, with 16 bases sitting between them. Germline V gene data show CDR1 as MGHDK and CDR2 as SYGVNS. The CDR3 loop spans 17 amino acids. In DNA form, the CDR3 reads TGTGCCAGCAGTGAACCTGGGGCCCAATCTACCAAAAACATTCAGTACTTC. Translation: CASSEPGAQSTKNIQYF.

This clonotype was picked up a small number of times. The gene calls are TRBV6-5 and TRBJ2-3, with TRBD2 matching 9 bases. Looked up from germline, CDR1 is MNHEY and CDR2 is SVGAGI. Trimming at V came to 5 bases and at J to 14 bases, leaving 17 bases not matched to a gene. The CDR3 sequence is 15 residues long. The CDR3 coding sequence is TGTGCCAGCAGTGAGACCGCGGGACTAGCAGGTGAACGGTATTTT. Translated: CASSETAGLAGERYF.

This clonotype was counted a few times. This sequence joins TRBV5-8 and TRBJ2-7; possibly TRBD1 for D (5 bases). The CDR3 is made up of 13 amino acids. Between the trimmed V and J ends, which lost 6 bases and 1 base, there was a span of 11 bases. CDR1 and CDR2 (germline): SGHTS, YDEGEE. CDR3 sequence: CASTKGPSYEQYV. The CDR3 DNA follows: TGTGCCAGCACCAAGGGGCCTTCCTACGAGCAGTACGTC.